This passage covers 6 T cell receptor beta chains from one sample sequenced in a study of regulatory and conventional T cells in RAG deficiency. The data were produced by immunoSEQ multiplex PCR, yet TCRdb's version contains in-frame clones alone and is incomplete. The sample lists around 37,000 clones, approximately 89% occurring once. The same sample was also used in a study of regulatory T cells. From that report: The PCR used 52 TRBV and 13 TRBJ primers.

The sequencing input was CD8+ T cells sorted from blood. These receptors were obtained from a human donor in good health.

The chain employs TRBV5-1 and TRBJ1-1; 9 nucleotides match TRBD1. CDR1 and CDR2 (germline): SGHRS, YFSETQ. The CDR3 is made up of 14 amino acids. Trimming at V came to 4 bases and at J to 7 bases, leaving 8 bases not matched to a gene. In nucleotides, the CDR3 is TGCGCCAGCAGCCCGGGACAGGGTAAGGTTGAAGCTTTCTTT. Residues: CASSPGQGKVEAFF.

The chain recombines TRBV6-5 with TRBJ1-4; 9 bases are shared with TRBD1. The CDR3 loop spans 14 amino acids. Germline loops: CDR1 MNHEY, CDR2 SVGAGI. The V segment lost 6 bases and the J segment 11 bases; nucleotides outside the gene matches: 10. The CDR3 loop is CASSRTGARNKLFF. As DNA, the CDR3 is TGTGCCAGCAGCCGGACAGGGGCACGGAACAAACTGTTTTTT.

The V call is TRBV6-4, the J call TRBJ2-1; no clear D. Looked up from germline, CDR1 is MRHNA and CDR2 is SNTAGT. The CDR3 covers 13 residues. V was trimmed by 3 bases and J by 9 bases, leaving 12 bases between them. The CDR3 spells CASSDGSAREQFF. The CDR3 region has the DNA TGTGCCAGCAGTGATGGCTCTGCGCGTGAGCAGTTCTTC.

The CDR3 DNA is TGTGCCAGCAGCGTAGAGGGTCGGTTTAATTCACCCCTCCACTTT. It yields the protein CASSVEGRFNSPLHF. The rearrangement links TRBV9 to TRBJ1-6; D ambiguous. The CDR3 extends over 15 amino acids. In germline, CDR1 is SGDLS, CDR2 YYNGEE. V gave up 0 bases and J gave up 6 bases, with 10 bases separating them.

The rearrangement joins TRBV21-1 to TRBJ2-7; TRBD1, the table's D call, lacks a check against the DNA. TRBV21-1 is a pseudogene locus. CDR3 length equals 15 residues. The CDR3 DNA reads TGTGCCAGCAGCAAAGGTCGACAGGGTTTCTACGAGCAGTACTTC. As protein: CASSKGRQGFYEQYF.

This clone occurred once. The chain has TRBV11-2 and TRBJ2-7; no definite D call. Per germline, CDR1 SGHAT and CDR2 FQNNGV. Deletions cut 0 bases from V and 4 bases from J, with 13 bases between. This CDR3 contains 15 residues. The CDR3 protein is CASSLDPVILYEQYF. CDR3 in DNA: TGTGCCAGCAGCTTAGACCCCGTAATCTTGTACGAGCAGTACTTC.